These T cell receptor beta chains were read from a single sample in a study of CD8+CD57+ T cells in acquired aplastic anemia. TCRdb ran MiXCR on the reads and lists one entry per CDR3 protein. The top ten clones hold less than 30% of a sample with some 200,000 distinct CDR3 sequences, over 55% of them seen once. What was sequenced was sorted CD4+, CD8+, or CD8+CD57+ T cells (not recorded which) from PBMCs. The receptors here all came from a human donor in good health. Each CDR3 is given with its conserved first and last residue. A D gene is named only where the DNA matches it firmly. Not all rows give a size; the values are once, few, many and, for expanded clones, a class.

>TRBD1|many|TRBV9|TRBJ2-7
TGTGCCAGCAGCGTTGACAGGGGAGGCGACGAGCAGTACTTC
CASSVDRGGDEQYF
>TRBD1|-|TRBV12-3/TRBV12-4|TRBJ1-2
TGTGCCAGCAGGACCGGGACAGGGGATGGCTACACCTTC
CASRTGTGDGYTF
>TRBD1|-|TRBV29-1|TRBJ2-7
TGCGGCGCCAGTCGATGGACAGGGTCGTCGTACGAGCAGTACTTC
CGASRWTGSSYEQYF
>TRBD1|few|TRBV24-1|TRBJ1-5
TGTGCCACCAGTGACCTCGGACAGGGAAATCAGCCCCAGCATTTT
CATSDLGQGNQPQHF
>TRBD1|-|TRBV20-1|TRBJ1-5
TGCAGTGCTAGAGATGGGACAGCCGGTGGGCCCCAGCATTTT
CSARDGTAGGPQHF
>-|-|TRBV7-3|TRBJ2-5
TGTGCCAGCAGCAAAGGACAAACCGAGGCCCAGTACTTC
CASSKGQTEAQYF
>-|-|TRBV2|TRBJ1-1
TGTGCCAGCAGGGGGGACGGTGAGGAAGCTTTCTTT
CASRGDGEEAFF
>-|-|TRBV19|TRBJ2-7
TGTGCCAGTAGTTTAACGGGGAGCTCCTACGGGCAGTACTTC
CASSLTGSSYGQYF
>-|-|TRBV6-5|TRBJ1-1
TGTGCCAGCAGCAACCTCGTTACTGAAGCTTTCTTT
CASSNLVTEAFF
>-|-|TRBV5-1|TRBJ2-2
TGCGCCAGCAGCTTGGCCGGAGAGAACACCGGGGAGCTGTTTTTT
CASSLAGENTGELFF
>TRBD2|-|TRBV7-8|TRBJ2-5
TGTGCCAGCAGCTTAGAACTAGCGGGGGAGAGGTACCAAGAGACCCAGTACTTC
CASSLELAGERYQETQYF
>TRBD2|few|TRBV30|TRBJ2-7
TGTGCCTGGAGTTATCTAGCGGGAGGGACCCTAACCTACGAGCAGTACTTC
CAWSYLAGGTLTYEQYF
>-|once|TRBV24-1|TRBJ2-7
TGTGCCACCAGTGACCACGACAAGTACTACGAGCAGTACTTC
CATSDHDKYYEQYF
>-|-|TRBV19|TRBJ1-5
TGTGCCAGTAGTATACGGCAGGTTGGTCAGCCCCAGCATTTT
CASSIRQVGQPQHF
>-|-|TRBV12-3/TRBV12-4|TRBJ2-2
TGTGCCAGCAGGCGGGACGTGGACGGGGAGCTGTTTTTT
CASRRDVDGELFF
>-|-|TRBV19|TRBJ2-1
-
CTSVPAVHSCGIVRYNEQFF
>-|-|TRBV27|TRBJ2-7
TGTGCCAGCAGTTTACACCGGGACAACTACGAGCAGTACTTC
CASSLHRDNYEQYF
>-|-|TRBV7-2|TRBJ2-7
TGTGCCAGCAGCTTATCGGGGTTAAGTTCGTACGAGCAGTACTTC
CASSLSGLSSYEQYF
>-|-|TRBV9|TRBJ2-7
TGTGCCAGCAGCCCAACCGGTGGGCAGGGGAAGCTCTACGAGCAGTACTTC
CASSPTGGQGKLYEQYF
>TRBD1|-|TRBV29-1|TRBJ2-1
TGCAGCGTCTTAGGACAGGGGGCCTACAATGAGCAGTTCTTC
CSVLGQGAYNEQFF
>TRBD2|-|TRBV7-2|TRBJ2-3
TGTGCCAGCAGCATAGGGACTAGCGGGTCAGATACACAGTATTTT
CASSIGTSGSDTQYF
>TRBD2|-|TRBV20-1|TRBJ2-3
TGCAGTGCTGGGGGGGGGTACCGCCAGACGCAGTATTTT
CSAGGGYRQTQYF
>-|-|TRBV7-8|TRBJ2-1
TGTGCCAGCCGGGACCTCGGGTTGGATGAGCAGTTCTTC
CASRDLGLDEQFF
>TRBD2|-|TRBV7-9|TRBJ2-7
TGTGCCAGCAGCCCCGGGGCTAGCGGCCTCTACGAGCAGTACTTC
CASSPGASGLYEQYF
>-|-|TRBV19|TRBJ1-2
TGTGCCAGTAGTCCCCGGGGGCTGTATGGCTACACCTTC
CASSPRGLYGYTF
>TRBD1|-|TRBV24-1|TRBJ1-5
TGTGCCACCAGTGAGAACAGGGGTCAGCCCCAGCATTTT
CATSENRGQPQHF
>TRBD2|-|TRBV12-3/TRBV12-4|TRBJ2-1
TGTGCCAGCAGTTTACAGACTAGCACAGATACGCAGTTCTTC
CASSLQTSTDTQFF
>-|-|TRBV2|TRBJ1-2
TGTGCCAGCAGTGAGCTTCCATACTATGGCTACACCTTC
CASSELPYYGYTF
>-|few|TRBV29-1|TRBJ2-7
TGCAGCGTTGCCCGAACCTACGAGCAGTACTTC
CSVARTYEQYF